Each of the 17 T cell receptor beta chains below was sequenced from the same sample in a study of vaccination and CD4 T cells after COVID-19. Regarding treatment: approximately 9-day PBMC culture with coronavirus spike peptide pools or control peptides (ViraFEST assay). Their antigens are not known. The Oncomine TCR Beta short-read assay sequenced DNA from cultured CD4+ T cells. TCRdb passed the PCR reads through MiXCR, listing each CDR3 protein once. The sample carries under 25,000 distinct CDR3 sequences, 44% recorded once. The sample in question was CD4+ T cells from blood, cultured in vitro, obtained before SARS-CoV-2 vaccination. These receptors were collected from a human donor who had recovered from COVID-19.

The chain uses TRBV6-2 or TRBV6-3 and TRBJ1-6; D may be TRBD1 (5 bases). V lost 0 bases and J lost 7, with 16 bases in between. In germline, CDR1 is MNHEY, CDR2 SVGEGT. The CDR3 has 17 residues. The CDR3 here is CASSYSPPRGVNSPLHF. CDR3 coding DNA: TGTGCCAGCAGTTACTCGCCCCCTCGGGGGGTGAATTCACCCCTCCACTTT.

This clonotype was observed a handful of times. The CDR3 reads CASGLARGTQYF. In nucleotides, the CDR3 is TGTGCCAGCGGGCTCGCGCGGGGGACCCAGTACTTC. The chain is built from TRBV2 and TRBJ2-5, with TRBD2 as a possible D gene (6 bases). The CDR3 length is 12 residues. Germline CDR1 SNHLY, CDR2 FYNNEI. The V gene lost 8 bases and the J gene lost 7 bases, with 14 bases spanning the gap.

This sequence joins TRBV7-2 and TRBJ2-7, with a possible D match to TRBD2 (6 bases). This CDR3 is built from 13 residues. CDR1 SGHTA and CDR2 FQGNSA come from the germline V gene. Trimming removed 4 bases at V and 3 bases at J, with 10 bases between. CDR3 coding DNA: TGTGCCAGCAGCTCGGGACTTTTCTACGAGCAGTACTTC. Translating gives CASSSGLFYEQYF.

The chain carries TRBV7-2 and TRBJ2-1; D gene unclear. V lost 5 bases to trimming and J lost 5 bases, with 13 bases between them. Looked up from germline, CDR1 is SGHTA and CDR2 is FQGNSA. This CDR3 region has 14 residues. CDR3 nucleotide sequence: TGTGCCAGCAGCCCCTTACAGTTGAACAATGAGCAGTTCTTC. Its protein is CASSPLQLNNEQFF.

The CDR3 bases are TGTGCCAGCAGCCTTATGGAGCGGTTGGCCGGGGAGCTGTTTTTT. Translated, it gives CASSLMERLAGELFF. V and J are TRBV5-4 and TRBJ2-2; possibly TRBD2 for D (5 bases). There are 15 residues in the CDR3. Trimming pared 4 bases from V and 6 bases from J, leaving 16 bases between. Per the germline V gene, CDR1 is SGHNT and CDR2 is YYREEE (reference sequence).

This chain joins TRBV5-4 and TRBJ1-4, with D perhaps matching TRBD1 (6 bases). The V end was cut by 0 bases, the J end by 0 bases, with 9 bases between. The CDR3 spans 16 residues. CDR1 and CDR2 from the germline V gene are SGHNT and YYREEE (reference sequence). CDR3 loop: CASSLDRAATNEKLFF. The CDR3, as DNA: TGTGCCAGCAGCTTGGACAGGGCTGCAACTAATGAAAAACTGTTTTTT.

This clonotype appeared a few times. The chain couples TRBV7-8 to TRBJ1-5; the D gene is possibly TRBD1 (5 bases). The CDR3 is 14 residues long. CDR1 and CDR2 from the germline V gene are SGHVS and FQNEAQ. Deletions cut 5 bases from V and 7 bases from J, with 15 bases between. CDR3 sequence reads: CASSARGGGQPQHF. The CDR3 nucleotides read TGTGCCAGCAGCGCGAGGGGTGGGGGGCAGCCCCAGCATTTT.

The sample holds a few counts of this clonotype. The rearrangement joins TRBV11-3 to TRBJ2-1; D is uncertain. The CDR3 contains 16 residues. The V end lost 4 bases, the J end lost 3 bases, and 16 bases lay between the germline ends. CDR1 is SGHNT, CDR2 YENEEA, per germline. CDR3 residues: CASSSGRFRGYNEQFF. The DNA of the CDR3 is TGTGCCAGCAGCTCGGGTAGGTTTCGCGGCTACAATGAGCAGTTCTTC.

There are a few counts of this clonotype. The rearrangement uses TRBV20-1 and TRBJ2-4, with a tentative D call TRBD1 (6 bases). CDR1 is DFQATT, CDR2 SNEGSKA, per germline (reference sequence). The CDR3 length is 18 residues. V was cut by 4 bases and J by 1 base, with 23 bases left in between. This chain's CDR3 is CSATNDRPKAVAKNIQYF. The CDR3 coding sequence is TGCAGTGCTACCAATGACAGGCCCAAGGCCGTGGCCAAAAACATTCAGTACTTC.

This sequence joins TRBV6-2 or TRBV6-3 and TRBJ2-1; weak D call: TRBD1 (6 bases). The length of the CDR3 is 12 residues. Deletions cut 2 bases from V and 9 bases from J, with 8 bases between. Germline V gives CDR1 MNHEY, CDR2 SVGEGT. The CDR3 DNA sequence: TGTGCCAGCAGTTACCGACAGGCTGAGCAGTTCTTC. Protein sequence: CASSYRQAEQFF.

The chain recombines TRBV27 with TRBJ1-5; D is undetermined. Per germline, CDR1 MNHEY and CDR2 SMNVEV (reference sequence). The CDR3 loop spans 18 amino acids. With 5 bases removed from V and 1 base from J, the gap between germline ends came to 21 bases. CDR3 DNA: TGTGCCAGCAGTGCCATGCCCCCGCGGACGGGGAGCAATCAGCCCCAGCATTTT. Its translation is CASSAMPPRTGSNQPQHF.

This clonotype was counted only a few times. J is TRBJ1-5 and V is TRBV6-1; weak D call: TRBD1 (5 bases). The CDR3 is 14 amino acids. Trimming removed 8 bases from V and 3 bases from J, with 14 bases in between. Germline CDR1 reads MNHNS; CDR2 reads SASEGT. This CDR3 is CASGPGGANQPQHF. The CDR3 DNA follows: TGTGCCAGCGGCCCCGGAGGGGCCAATCAGCCCCAGCATTTT.

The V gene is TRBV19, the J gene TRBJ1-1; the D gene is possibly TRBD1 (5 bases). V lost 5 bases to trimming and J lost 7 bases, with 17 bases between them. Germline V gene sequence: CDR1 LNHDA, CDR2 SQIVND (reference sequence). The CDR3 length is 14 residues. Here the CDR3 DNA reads TGTGCCAGTAGTTCCTCCAACCGGGACGGTGAAGCTTTCTTT. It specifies CASSSSNRDGEAFF. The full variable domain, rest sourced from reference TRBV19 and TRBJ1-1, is DGGITQSPKYLFRKEGQNVTLSCEQNLNHDAMYWYRQDPGQGLRLIYYSQIVNDFQKGDIAEGYSVSREKKESFPLTVTSAQKNPTAFYLCASSSSNRDGEAFFGQGTRLTVV.

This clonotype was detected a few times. CDR3 coding DNA: TGTGCCAGCAGTTTAGCGGTTCCGGGAGGCTACACCTTC. Translation gives CASSLAVPGGYTF. The J gene is TRBJ1-2, the V gene TRBV12-3 or TRBV12-4, with D uncertain. With 0 bases removed from V and 8 bases from J, the gap between germline ends came to 10 bases. The CDR3 totals 13 residues.

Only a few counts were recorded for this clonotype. For the CDR3, the DNA is TGCAGTGCCCCCGCCCAATTGTACCAAGAGACCCAGTACTTC. As protein: CSAPAQLYQETQYF. V is TRBV20-1 and J is TRBJ2-5; D is unresolved. V lost 6 bases and J lost 0, with 14 bases in between. CDR1 and CDR2 from the germline V gene are DFQATT and SNEGSKA (reference sequence). The CDR3 spans 14 residues.

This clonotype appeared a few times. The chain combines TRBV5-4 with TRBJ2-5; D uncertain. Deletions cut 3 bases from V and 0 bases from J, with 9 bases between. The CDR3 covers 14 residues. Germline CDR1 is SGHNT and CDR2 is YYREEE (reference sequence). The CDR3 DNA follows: TGTGCCAGCAGCTACGACTGGTACCAAGAGACCCAGTACTTC. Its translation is CASSYDWYQETQYF.

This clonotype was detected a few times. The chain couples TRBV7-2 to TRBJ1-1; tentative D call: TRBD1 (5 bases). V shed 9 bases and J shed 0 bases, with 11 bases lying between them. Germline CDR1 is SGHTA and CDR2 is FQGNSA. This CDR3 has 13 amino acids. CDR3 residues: CASCDSLNTEAFF. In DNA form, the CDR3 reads TGTGCCAGTTGTGACAGTCTGAACACTGAAGCTTTCTTT.